Each of the 24 T cell receptor beta chains below was sequenced from the same sample in a study of OX40 agonist ivuxolimab in advanced cancers. Produced via immunoSEQ multiplex PCR; TCRdb's table is partial and in-frame only. The sample records tens of thousands of clones, approximately 90% being singletons. The sequencing here drew on CD4+ or CD8+ T cells sorted from blood, taken in a trial of the OX40 agonist ivuxolimab. All receptors derive from an adult with an advanced solid tumor such as melanoma, head and neck, liver or kidney cancer.

This chain connects TRBV16 to TRBJ1-2; no clear D gene. Looked up from germline, CDR1 is KGHSY and CDR2 is FQNENV. This CDR3 comprises 13 residues. V shed 4 bases and J shed 3 bases, with 9 bases lying between them. CDR3 loop: CASSPKSDYGYTF. The CDR3 region has the DNA TGTGCCAGCAGCCCCAAATCCGACTATGGCTACACCTTC.

The V call is TRBV11-2, the J call TRBJ2-6; possibly TRBD1 for D (6 bases). CDR1 and CDR2 from the germline V gene are SGHAT and FQNNGV. Trimming took 2 bases from V and 2 from J, leaving 19 bases between them. The CDR3 consists of 19 residues. CDR3 region: CASSLTVTGNSPGANVLTF. Here the CDR3 DNA reads TGTGCCAGCAGCTTAACGGTAACAGGGAATTCCCCTGGGGCCAACGTCCTGACTTTC.

This clone was recorded only once. The genes are TRBV4-1 and TRBJ1-3; D ambiguous. The germline V gene encodes CDR1 MGHRA and CDR2 YSYEKL. The CDR3 is made up of 14 amino acids. V was trimmed by 3 bases and J by 3 bases, leaving 9 bases between them. The DNA for the CDR3 is TGCGCCAGCAGCCAGCAGCAAGGTGGAAACACCATATATTTT. Translating it yields CASSQQQGGNTIYF.

V and J are TRBV18 and TRBJ2-6; D might be TRBD2 (8 bases). CDR1 and CDR2 from the germline V gene are KGHSH and LQKENI. V dropped 8 bases and J dropped 0 bases, with 17 bases sitting between them. This CDR3 region has 17 residues. The CDR3 coding sequence is TGTGCCAGCACCCGGGAGGGGGCCGGCTCTGGGGCCAACGTCCTGACTTTC. Protein: CASTREGAGSGANVLTF.

J is TRBJ2-7 and V is TRBV11-2; 9 nucleotides line up with TRBD1. In germline, CDR1 is SGHAT, CDR2 FQNNGV. CDR3 length: 18 amino acids. The trim removed 6 bases at V and 3 bases at J, leaving 18 bases unmatched. The CDR3 protein is CASSTRLWGQGFDYEQYF. As DNA, the CDR3 is TGTGCCAGCAGTACTAGATTATGGGGACAGGGATTCGACTACGAGCAGTACTTC.

V and J are TRBV5-6 and TRBJ2-5; no clear D. The CDR3 is 11 amino acids. Germline loops: CDR1 SGHDT, CDR2 YYEEEE. V shed 2 bases and J shed 5 bases, with 4 bases lying between them. This CDR3 reads CASSFRETQYF. The CDR3 DNA reads as TGTGCCAGCAGCTTCAGGGAGACCCAGTACTTC.

This chain links TRBV5-1 with TRBJ2-6, with a tentative D call TRBD1 (6 bases). Germline values: CDR1 SGHRS, CDR2 YFSETQ. This CDR3 is built from 15 residues. V lost 4 bases to trimming and J lost 0 bases, with 8 bases between them. CDR3 loop: CASSPQGSGANVLTF. The DNA for the CDR3 is TGCGCCAGCAGCCCACAGGGCTCTGGGGCCAACGTCCTGACTTTC.

This sequence joins TRBV19 and TRBJ2-7; TRBD1 matches 9 bases. Germline trimming cut 5 bases from V and 4 bases from J; bases unmatched to any gene: 6. Germline CDR1 LNHDA, CDR2 SQIVND (reference sequence). The CDR3 contains 14 residues. The CDR3 DNA sequence: TGTGCCAGTAGTGTCTGGACAGGGGATTACGAGCAGTACTTC. Protein: CASSVWTGDYEQYF.

As regards this clone: Different DNA sequences within this sample yield the same CDR3. The rearrangement links TRBV27 to TRBJ2-7, with D hard to call. Per the germline V gene, CDR1 is MNHEY and CDR2 is SMNVEV (reference sequence). The germline V and J ends were trimmed by 3 bases and 2 bases, with 14 bases remaining between them. The CDR3 loop spans 15 amino acids. The DNA for the CDR3 is TGTGCCAGCAGTTTCGGACCATTGCGTGCCTACGAGCAGTACTTC. It codes for CASSFGPLRAYEQYF.

The gene calls are TRBV5-4 and TRBJ1-4, with 7 bases identical to TRBD1. The length of the CDR3 is 14 residues. The V and J ends lost 3 bases and 6 bases, in that order; junction bases with no gene match: 5. CDR1 and CDR2 from the germline V gene are SGHNT and YYREEE (reference sequence). DNA for the CDR3: TGTGCCAGCAGCTCACGACAGGGAGATGAAAAACTGTTTTTT. Translated: CASSSRQGDEKLFF.

CDR3 DNA: TGTGCCAGCATCCGTACGGGGGGTGAAGCTTTCTTT. Translation: CASIRTGGEAFF. The chain carries TRBV5-6 and TRBJ1-1, with D maybe TRBD1 (5 bases). Trimming stripped 6 bases from V and 7 bases from J, with 13 bases between. The germline CDR1 and CDR2 sequences are SGHDT and YYEEEE. The CDR3 loop spans 12 amino acids. The whole variable domain, remainder taken from reference TRBV5-6 and TRBJ1-1, is DAGVTQSPTHLIKTRGQQVTLRCSPKSGHDTVSWYQQALGQGPQFIFQYYEEEERQRGNFPDRFSGHQFPNYSSELNVNALLLGDSALYLCASIRTGGEAFFGQGTRLTVV.

This clone has a handful of counts. The V gene is TRBV6-1, the J gene TRBJ2-5; TRBD2 matches 7 bases. V lost 1 base and J lost 4; bases outside the gene matches: 3. The CDR3 covers 14 residues. Germline V CDR1 and CDR2: MNHNS, SASEGT. The CDR3 sequence: CASSEGGGLETQYF. CDR3 DNA sequence: TGTGCCAGCAGTGAAGGGGGGGGGTTAGAGACCCAGTACTTC.

The chain is built from TRBV10-3 and TRBJ1-3; the D is unclear. The V end lost 7 bases, the J end lost 0 bases, and 7 bases lay between the germline ends. The CDR3 runs 13 residues. Germline V lookup: CDR1 ENHRY, CDR2 SYGVKD. The CDR3 DNA is TGTGCCATCACCCGGGGCTCTGGAAACACCATATATTTT. It yields the protein CAITRGSGNTIYF.

This clone was observed a single time. The rearrangement uses TRBV27 and TRBJ1-3; D call uncertain. The CDR3 runs 18 residues. Trimming shortened V by 2 bases and J by 0 bases, and 17 bases separated the two germline ends. CDR1 MNHEY and CDR2 SMNVEV come from the germline V gene (reference sequence). The CDR3 DNA reads as TGTGCCAGCAGTTTAAAACCCCTCGCAGGCTACTCTGGAAACACCATATATTTT. Its protein product is CASSLKPLAGYSGNTIYF.

The J gene is TRBJ2-3, the V gene TRBV15; perhaps TRBD2 as D (7 bases). V dropped 4 bases and J dropped 2 bases, with 16 bases sitting between them. The CDR3 is made up of 16 amino acids. In germline, CDR1 is LNHNV, CDR2 YYDKDF (reference sequence). The CDR3 DNA sequence: TGTGCCACCAGCACTGGGGGCGGGGGCACCACAGATACGCAGTATTTT. It encodes CATSTGGGGTTDTQYF. Supplemented by reference TRBV15 and TRBJ2-3, the full variable domain reads DAMVIQNPRYQVTQFGKPVTLSCSQTLNHNVMYWYQQKSSQAPKLLFHYYDKDFNNEADTPDNFQSRRPNTSFCFLDIRSPGLGDTAMYLCATSTGGGGTTDTQYFGPGTRLTVL.

The chain couples TRBV6-5 to TRBJ2-2; TRBD2 agrees at 12 bases. The CDR3 covers 14 residues. In germline, CDR1 is MNHEY, CDR2 SVGAGI. The J segment lost 10 bases and the V segment lost 8 bases, leaving 8 bases of the junction unmatched. CDR3 in DNA: TGTGCCAGCGGAAGACTAGCGGGGGCCCTGGAGCTGTTTTTT. Translated, it gives CASGRLAGALELFF.

This chain connects TRBV29-1 to TRBJ1-1, with a possible D match to TRBD1 (5 bases). Germline values: CDR1 SQVTM, CDR2 ANQGSEA. Trimming removed 4 bases at V and 10 bases at J, with 13 bases between. This CDR3 region has 11 residues. CDR3: CSVAPGGRAFF. The CDR3 bases are TGCAGCGTTGCCCCGGGGGGAAGAGCTTTCTTT.

The J gene is TRBJ1-4, the V gene TRBV7-6, with D maybe TRBD1 (6 bases). Germline CDR1 SGHVS, CDR2 FNYEAQ. The ends were cut back, 10 bases at V and 3 bases at J, with 15 bases in the middle. The CDR3 spans 14 residues. CDR3 amino acids: CATKKGEANEKLFF. The DNA for the CDR3 is TGTGCCACCAAGAAGGGGGAGGCTAATGAAAAACTGTTTTTT. Full variable domain (remainder filled in from reference TRBV7-6 and TRBJ1-4): GAGVSQSPRYKVTKRGQDVALRCDPISGHVSLYWYRQALGQGPEFLTYFNYEAQQDKSGLPNDRFSAERPEGSISTLTIQRTEQRDSAMYRCATKKGEANEKLFFGSGTQLSVL.

This chain connects TRBV13 to TRBJ2-5; D gene ambiguous. There are 14 residues in the CDR3. Germline V lookup: CDR1 PRHDT, CDR2 FYEKMQ (reference sequence). Trimming took off 5 bases at V and 5 bases at J, with 15 bases between the two ends. This CDR3 reads CASSKVATSETQYF. The DNA for the CDR3 is TGTGCCAGCAGCAAAGTGGCTACCTCGGAGACCCAGTACTTC.

The genes are TRBV5-4 and TRBJ1-2; 9 bases agree with TRBD1. The CDR3 loop spans 16 amino acids. Germline V CDR1 and CDR2: SGHNT, YYREEE (reference sequence). J was trimmed by 4 bases and V by 4 bases; bases with no gene match: 11. CDR3 nucleotide sequence: TGTGCCAGCAGCCTCCCCGGGACAGGGTTTTGCTATGGCTACACCTTC. Protein: CASSLPGTGFCYGYTF.

The chain employs TRBV7-9 and TRBJ2-1; no clear D gene. Trimming cost V 2 bases and J 10 bases, with 15 bases left between them. This CDR3 has 14 amino acids. The V gene's germline CDR1 is SEHNR and CDR2 FQNEAQ (reference sequence). CDR3 sequence reads: CASSLISQVGEQFF. The CDR3 nucleotides read TGTGCCAGCAGCTTAATTTCCCAGGTCGGGGAGCAGTTCTTC. The full variable domain, rest sourced from reference TRBV7-9 and TRBJ2-1, is DTGVSQNPRHKITKRGQNVTFRCDPISEHNRLYWYRQTLGQGPEFLTYFQNEAQLEKSRLLSDRFSAERPKGSFSTLEIQRTEQGDSAMYLCASSLISQVGEQFFGPGTRLTVL.

The chain couples TRBV30 to TRBJ1-2, with a weak D call TRBD1 (5 bases). V lost 8 bases and J lost 4, with 11 bases in between. Germline CDR1 GTSNPN, CDR2 SVGIG (reference sequence). The CDR3 is 11 amino acids. The CDR3 reads CAGGRSYGYTF. In DNA, the CDR3 is TGTGCCGGGGGACGGAGCTATGGCTACACCTTC.

The chain links TRBV5-1 to TRBJ1-6; D ambiguous. CDR1 and CDR2 (germline): SGHRS, YFSETQ. Trimming left V 3 bases short and J 13 bases short, with 14 bases between. CDR3 length equals 13 residues. CDR3 DNA: TGCGCCAGCAGCTCGGGGTCCAACCGCCCCCTCCACTTT. Protein sequence: CASSSGSNRPLHF.

The V and J genes are TRBV6-6 and TRBJ2-7; a weak D match, TRBD2 (7 bases). CDR1 is MNHNY and CDR2 is SVGAGI in the germline V gene (reference sequence). V was cut by 5 bases and J by 0 bases, with 17 bases left in between. This CDR3 spans 16 amino acids. The CDR3 nucleotides read TGTGCCAGCAGTGTAGGGGGGGCCTCGAGCTCCTACGAGCAGTACTTC. Its translation is CASSVGGASSSYEQYF.